The rows below give T cell receptor beta chains drawn from one sample of a study of early T cells in non-severe SARS-CoV-2 infection. A single record per CDR3 protein comes from TCRdb applying MiXCR to the 5' RACE reads. The table lists roughly 36,000 distinct CDR3 sequences, approximately 6% of them singletons, with around 13% in the top ten. The sequencing input was whole blood. The receptors were sampled from an adult who was a healthcare worker with PCR-confirmed SARS-CoV-2 infection or an uninfected control (not recorded which). Both conserved end residues are trimmed from each CDR3. Fields, in order: V gene, CDR3 protein.

v_gene: TRBV9; CDR3aa: ASSDAPGQQARGTQY
v_gene: TRBV15; CDR3aa: ATSGQRNTDTQY
v_gene: TRBV11-2; CDR3aa: ASSPTSVYNSPLH
v_gene: TRBV7-7; CDR3aa: ASSLGTGSNEQF
v_gene: TRBV7-2; CDR3aa: ASSLEGQLSSYEQY
v_gene: TRBV6-6; CDR3aa: ASSITRCREREKLF
v_gene: TRBV7-6; CDR3aa: ASSPDRAGANVLT
v_gene: TRBV11-3; CDR3aa: ASSTRGASETQY
v_gene: TRBV7-2; CDR3aa: ASSLELAVRGEQF
v_gene: TRBV7-9; CDR3aa: ASSTGQGIPYEQY
v_gene: TRBV7-9; CDR3aa: ASSQTMDEQF
v_gene: TRBV12-5; CDR3aa: ASGSDRVVRGELF
v_gene: TRBV20-1; CDR3aa: SASVGGSYNEQF
v_gene: TRBV4-1; CDR3aa: ASSHETGGKHNEQF
v_gene: TRBV29-1; CDR3aa: SVQGVSQETQY
v_gene: TRBV6-6; CDR3aa: ASSYSGNRNQPQH
v_gene: TRBV6-5; CDR3aa: ASSYLSDTGTDNTGELF
v_gene: TRBV28; CDR3aa: ASNNGWGFTDEQF
v_gene: TRBV5-6; CDR3aa: ASSLAGRGHRANSPLH
v_gene: TRBV7-2; CDR3aa: ASSLSGFYGYT
v_gene: TRBV3-1; CDR3aa: ASSQVGSDKANEAF
v_gene: TRBV7-9; CDR3aa: ASTSSRSYEQY
v_gene: TRBV25-1; CDR3aa: ASSGNSYEQY
v_gene: TRBV7-2; CDR3aa: ASNLDRPPNTGELF
v_gene: TRBV28; CDR3aa: ASSLGTDTGELF
v_gene: TRBV4-1; CDR3aa: ASSQVRNSIEETQY
v_gene: TRBV4-3; CDR3aa: ASSQDATRTDTQY
v_gene: TRBV11-2; CDR3aa: ASSHRGQKQTEAF
v_gene: TRBV6-5; CDR3aa: ASSRTGTGVTRDTQY
v_gene: TRBV6-1; CDR3aa: ASSEEGTGAASADTQY
v_gene: TRBV27; CDR3aa: ASSPFRTGAGDYEQY
v_gene: TRBV7-8; CDR3aa: ASSFDRQGWADTQY
v_gene: TRBV20-1; CDR3aa: SAQTGDVTGELF
v_gene: TRBV7-9; CDR3aa: ASSLAPGLEETQY
v_gene: TRBV12-3/TRBV12-4; CDR3aa: ASSLGTVGAF
v_gene: TRBV4-1; CDR3aa: ASSFGQGNYEQY
v_gene: TRBV6-4; CDR3aa: ASSQLAGVPNEQF
v_gene: TRBV27; CDR3aa: ASSSGPYEQF
v_gene: TRBV11-2; CDR3aa: ASSPQGFTDTQY
v_gene: TRBV6-6; CDR3aa: ASSPPSTGGRGSPLH
v_gene: TRBV5-5; CDR3aa: ASSQQGDGELF
v_gene: TRBV28; CDR3aa: ASSRDNDEQY
v_gene: TRBV10-1; CDR3aa: ASSPPGTSPAEQF
v_gene: TRBV7-2; CDR3aa: ASSLGSGQIEAF
v_gene: TRBV5-1; CDR3aa: ASSLMGHNEQF
v_gene: TRBV2; CDR3aa: ASSQATGRTGELF
v_gene: TRBV29-1; CDR3aa: SVEVTPGTDYSNQPQH
v_gene: TRBV4-1; CDR3aa: ASSGDRLAGSGANVLT
v_gene: TRBV20-1; CDR3aa: SASGTGGYNEQF
v_gene: TRBV29-1; CDR3aa: SVHPRLGQIEAF
v_gene: TRBV27; CDR3aa: ASTGGGAGSGGYT
v_gene: TRBV7-2; CDR3aa: ASSLMSSGGSDTQY
v_gene: TRBV7-2; CDR3aa: ASSSVPPGQGTDTQY
v_gene: TRBV4-2; CDR3aa: ASSQEGQGGNQPQH
v_gene: TRBV3-1; CDR3aa: ASSPTTVSETQY
v_gene: TRBV5-1; CDR3aa: ASSLGPEGGSAEAF
v_gene: TRBV4-1; CDR3aa: ASSRGQGAVSNQPQH